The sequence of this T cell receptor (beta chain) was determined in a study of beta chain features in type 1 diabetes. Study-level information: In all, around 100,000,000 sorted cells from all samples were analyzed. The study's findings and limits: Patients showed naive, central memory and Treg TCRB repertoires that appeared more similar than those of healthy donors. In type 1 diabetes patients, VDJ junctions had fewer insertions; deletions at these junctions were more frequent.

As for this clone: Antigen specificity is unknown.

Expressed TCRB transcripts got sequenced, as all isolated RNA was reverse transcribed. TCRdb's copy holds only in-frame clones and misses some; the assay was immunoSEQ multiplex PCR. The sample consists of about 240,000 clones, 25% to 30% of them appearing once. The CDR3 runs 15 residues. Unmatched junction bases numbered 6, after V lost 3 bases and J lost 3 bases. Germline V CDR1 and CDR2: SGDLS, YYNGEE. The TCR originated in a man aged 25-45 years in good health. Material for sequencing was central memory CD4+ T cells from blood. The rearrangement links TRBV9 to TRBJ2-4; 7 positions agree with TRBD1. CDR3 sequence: CASSDRTGNKNIQYF. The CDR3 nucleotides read TGTGCCAGCAGCGACCGGACAGGCAACAAAAACATTCAGTACTTC.